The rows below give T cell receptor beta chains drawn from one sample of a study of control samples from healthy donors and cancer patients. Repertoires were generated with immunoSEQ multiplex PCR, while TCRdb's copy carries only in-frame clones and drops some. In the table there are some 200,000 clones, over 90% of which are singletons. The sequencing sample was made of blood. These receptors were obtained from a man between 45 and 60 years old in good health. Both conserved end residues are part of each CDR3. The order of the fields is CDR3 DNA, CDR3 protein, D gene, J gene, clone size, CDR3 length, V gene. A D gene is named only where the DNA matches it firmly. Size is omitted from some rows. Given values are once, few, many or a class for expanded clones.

DNA: TGCGCCAGCAGCCAAGAACCGGAATTGGGCAATCAGCCCCAGCATTTT; CDR3: CASSQEPELGNQPQHF; D: NA; J: TRBJ1-5; size: NA; length: 16; V: TRBV4-1
DNA: TGTGCCAGCAGCTTAGGGGGACTAGCGGGGCGGGAGACCCAGTACTTC; CDR3: CASSLGGLAGRETQYF; D: TRBD2; J: TRBJ2-5; size: NA; length: 16; V: TRBV7-2
DNA: TGCGCCAGCAGTGCCCCGGACAGGAACAATGAGCAGTTCTTC; CDR3: CASSAPDRNNEQFF; D: TRBD1; J: TRBJ2-1; size: NA; length: 14; V: TRBV10-1
DNA: TGTGCCAGTAGGAAGCTAATCGGACAGGGGGAGGCTCAGCCCCAGCATTTT; CDR3: CASRKLIGQGEAQPQHF; D: TRBD1; J: TRBJ1-5; size: NA; length: 17; V: TRBV19
DNA: TGCGCCAGCAGAGAAGGGACGGGGAACACTGAAGCTTTCTTT; CDR3: CASREGTGNTEAFF; D: NA; J: TRBJ1-1; size: once; length: 14; V: TRBV10-2
DNA: TGTGCCAGTAGGGACAGGGGGGCCGAAGCTTTCTTT; CDR3: CASRDRGAEAFF; D: TRBD1; J: TRBJ1-1; size: NA; length: 12; V: TRBV19
DNA: TGTGCCAGCAGCTTTGGGGATATCTACAATGAGCAGTTCTTC; CDR3: CASSFGDIYNEQFF; D: NA; J: TRBJ2-1; size: NA; length: 14; V: TRBV5-8
DNA: TGTGCCAGCAGTTACAGCAGCTCCTATAATTCACCCCTCCACTTT; CDR3: CASSYSSSYNSPLHF; D: NA; J: TRBJ1-6; size: NA; length: 15; V: TRBV2
DNA: TGTGCCAGCAGCGGGGAGGCGGGGGCAGAGCAGTACTTC; CDR3: CASSGEAGAEQYF; D: NA; J: TRBJ2-7; size: NA; length: 13; V: TRBV9
DNA: TGTGCCAGCAGTGAAGTGTGGGGCAATCAGCCCCAGCATTTT; CDR3: CASSEVWGNQPQHF; D: NA; J: TRBJ1-5; size: NA; length: 14; V: TRBV6-1
DNA: TGTGCCAGCAGCTTGGGCTGGGGGGCGAACACCGGGGAGCTGTTTTTT; CDR3: CASSLGWGANTGELFF; D: NA; J: TRBJ2-2; size: NA; length: 16; V: TRBV5-6
DNA: TGTGCCAGCAGCTTTTTGCGGGGGGGCGAGAATGAGCAGTTCTTC; CDR3: CASSFLRGGENEQFF; D: TRBD2; J: TRBJ2-1; size: NA; length: 15; V: TRBV11-2
DNA: TGTGCCAGCTCAGACAGGTTCCTCGGGACTGAAGCTTTCTTT; CDR3: CASSDRFLGTEAFF; D: NA; J: TRBJ1-1; size: once; length: 14; V: TRBV18
DNA: TGTGCCAGCAGCTTACCTAGCGGGACTGGGAATGAGCAGTTCTTC; CDR3: CASSLPSGTGNEQFF; D: TRBD2; J: TRBJ2-1; size: NA; length: 15; V: TRBV28
DNA: TGTGCCAGCAGTTACGGGGCTAGCGAAAACACCGGGGAGCTGTTTTTT; CDR3: CASSYGASENTGELFF; D: NA; J: TRBJ2-2; size: NA; length: 16; V: TRBV6-5
DNA: TGTGCCAGCAGTAACGTAGCAGATACGCAGTATTTT; CDR3: CASSNVADTQYF; D: NA; J: TRBJ2-3; size: NA; length: 12; V: TRBV28
DNA: TGCGCCAGCAGCTTGTTTCAGGGGGTCGGAGATACGCAGTATTTT; CDR3: CASSLFQGVGDTQYF; D: TRBD1; J: TRBJ2-3; size: NA; length: 15; V: TRBV5-1
DNA: TGTGCCAGCAGTACCGGAGGGAGCGGGGCTTACAATGAGCAGTTCTTC; CDR3: CASSTGGSGAYNEQFF; D: TRBD2; J: TRBJ2-1; size: NA; length: 16; V: TRBV28
DNA: TGCAGCGCGACCCTGGACAGTGGAGGCTACACCTTC; CDR3: CSATLDSGGYTF; D: NA; J: TRBJ1-2; size: NA; length: 12; V: TRBV29-1
DNA: TGTGCCAGCAGTTGGGTCCCGAGCTCCTACAATGAGCAGTTCTTC; CDR3: CASSWVPSSYNEQFF; D: NA; J: TRBJ2-1; size: NA; length: 15; V: TRBV6-5
DNA: TGTGCCAGTAAGGACAGGGCCGCTTATGGCTACACCTTC; CDR3: CASKDRAAYGYTF; D: TRBD1; J: TRBJ1-2; size: NA; length: 13; V: TRBV19
DNA: TGCGCCCGCAGCCCTGGGGGGGACGGCGGGGAGCTGTTTTTT; CDR3: CARSPGGDGGELFF; D: TRBD2; J: TRBJ2-2; size: NA; length: 14; V: TRBV5-1
DNA: TGTGCCAGCAGTTCCCGGCGTGGAAGCACAGATACGCAGTATTTT; CDR3: CASSSRRGSTDTQYF; D: NA; J: TRBJ2-3; size: NA; length: 15; V: TRBV6-5
DNA: TGCGCCAGCAGCCTTACAGGGGGAGTCGACGAAAAACTGTTTTTT; CDR3: CASSLTGGVDEKLFF; D: TRBD1; J: TRBJ1-4; size: NA; length: 15; V: TRBV5-1
DNA: TGTGCCAGCAGCTTAGTCCGGGACGCTGAAGCTTTCTTT; CDR3: CASSLVRDAEAFF; D: NA; J: TRBJ1-1; size: NA; length: 13; V: TRBV7-2
DNA: TGTGCCAGCAGCTTGGGCAGGGAGGGGGGCTACACCTTC; CDR3: CASSLGREGGYTF; D: NA; J: TRBJ1-2; size: NA; length: 13; V: TRBV5-4
DNA: TGTGCCAGCCGAACCGCAGGCGAAAAACTGTTTTTT; CDR3: CASRTAGEKLFF; D: NA; J: TRBJ1-4; size: NA; length: 12; V: TRBV6-5
DNA: TGTGCCAGCAGTCCTTGGACTATTGGGGGAAACATTCAGTACTTC; CDR3: CASSPWTIGGNIQYF; D: NA; J: TRBJ2-4; size: NA; length: 15; V: TRBV28
DNA: TGTGCCAGCAGCGTTGTTTATGAGCAGTTCTTC; CDR3: CASSVVYEQFF; D: NA; J: TRBJ2-1; size: NA; length: 11; V: TRBV14
DNA: TGTGCCAGCAGTCCCACAGGGGCCACTGAAGCTTTCTTT; CDR3: CASSPTGATEAFF; D: TRBD1; J: TRBJ1-1; size: NA; length: 13; V: TRBV28
DNA: TGTGCCAGCAGCCTTACGGGGGGTGGCCCGAATGAGCAGTTCTTC; CDR3: CASSLTGGGPNEQFF; D: TRBD2; J: TRBJ2-1; size: NA; length: 15; V: TRBV7-2
DNA: TGTGCCAGCAGCTTAGTACCGGCAGACACCATATATTTT; CDR3: CASSLVPADTIYF; D: NA; J: TRBJ1-3; size: NA; length: 13; V: TRBV7-9
DNA: TGCGCCAGCAGCCAAGATGTTACGGGGGGCTCCCGGGAGACCCAGTACTTC; CDR3: CASSQDVTGGSRETQYF; D: NA; J: TRBJ2-5; size: NA; length: 17; V: TRBV4-1